The T cell receptor (beta chain) described here comes from a study of cytomegalovirus exposure and HLA in healthy donors (dated by TCRdb to about 2017). About the investigation overall: An earlier analysis of about 530 of the donors reported about 260 Gb of sequence data and around 110 million unique TCR beta sequences obtained from about 179 million T cells. Donor age, sex, ethnicity and CMV serostatus were collected together with the repertoire data. Rather than drawing on any new phenotypic data, the later analysis identified candidate immune exposures from TCR beta sequences and the way those sequences occurred across donors. Approximately 330 gigabases of sequencing data and tens of millions of unique TCR sequences made up an early release that covered roughly 670 HLA-typed donors. Because of strong linkage in the cohort, 5 or 6 DR-DQ haplotypes were treated as single units for association and clustering. The number of typed donors differed by locus: about 620-640 for A, B, C, DRB1 and DQB1; 522 for DQA1; some 590 for DPA1; and about 450 for DPB1. Besides the first cohort of roughly 700 subjects, a separate validation cohort made up of 90 to 150 different subjects was used. Every repertoire in the discovery cohort had been generated on one and the same sequencing platform. Both class I and class II loci were covered by HLA typing, at four-digit resolution. Using immunosequencing, the study profiled T cell repertoires from roughly 650 subjects and related those repertoires to cytomegalovirus serostatus. The study combined high-throughput TCR immunosequencing, statistical association of individual TCRs with disease status, and machine learning to predict cytomegalovirus infection status. The study aimed to test whether signatures of past pathogen exposure could be identified by cataloging public T cell receptors. A later analysis re-examined previously published TCR beta repertoires from roughly 720 donors and added high-resolution HLA genotyping to investigate patterns of TCR occurrence. The genetic ancestry cluster associated with self-reported Caucasian donors included about 81% of the 300 to 400 genotyped donors. An earlier analysis of around 580 of the donors used high-throughput TCR beta sequencing to judge whether each TCR beta V gene segment behaved as functional or pseudogenic. In a later genetic analysis, genome-wide SNP genotypes for about three fifths of the 666 donors were used, and that subset was treated as a discovery cohort. On average, around 200,000 unique TCR beta nucleotide sequences were sequenced per donor among fewer than 500 genotyped donors of the cohort, with 15% to 20% of those sequences being non-productive.

The germline V gene yields MGHRA for CDR1 and YSYEKL for CDR2. The cysteine opens and the phenylalanine closes a CDR3 of 14 amino acids. The only DNA kept is the CDR3, 42 bases in frame from the first base. V is shortened by 0 bases, J by 2 bases, and the region joining them spans 7 bases. The cohort consisted of 666 healthy bone marrow donors. Cohort members were all nominally healthy when sampled, although unrecorded immune exposures were likely present. The donor was CMV seropositive and belonged to the group of some 290 seropositive cohort members. Every donor gave a peripheral blood sample, and the peripheral blood mononuclear cells from that sample were used for TCR beta sequencing. Genomic DNA was extracted from the blood cell samples with the Qiagen DNeasy Blood Extraction Kit. As for this clone: No antigen is known for it. Base-call qualities are not available, and no considerably larger clone is one nucleotide away.

The library was produced with the immunoSEQ multiplex PCR assay. The multiplex PCR relied on a mix of 60 forward primers for TCR Vbeta segments and 13 reverse primers for TCR Jbeta segments. The CDR3 region of rearranged TCR beta genes was amplified from genomic DNA with a multiplex PCR assay. Amplified TCR beta libraries were sequenced as 87-base-pair reads on the Illumina HiSeq System. In the paper's pipeline: A later analysis tallied roughly 76 million unique TCR beta chains across the roughly 610 repertoires, and about 10 million of those chains were shared by two or more donors. Raw reads were error-corrected and collapsed into unique sequences by a nearest-neighbor algorithm in which closely related sequences were merged to remove PCR and sequencing errors. CDR3 sequences were aligned to IMGT reference sequences to assign V, D and J gene segments. For a sequence to be retained, at least a six-nucleotide match to both a V gene segment and a J gene segment was required. A rearrangement counted as productive if the CDR3 had no stop codons and remained in frame with V and J, and every other rearrangement counted as non-productive. CDR3 was defined by IMGT convention, running from the second conserved V-encoded cysteine to the conserved J-encoded phenylalanine. The earlier analysis of about 560 of the donors excluded any sequence lacking an unambiguous match to a single V gene segment. An earlier analysis of just under 600 of the donors called V segments functional above 56.7% productive rearrangements and segregating when the between-donor standard deviation exceeded 5%. To diagnose cytomegalovirus status from the catalog of TCR beta chain sequences, a statistical classification framework was built. A later analysis assigned V and J genes by comparing TCR nucleotide sequences with IMGT/GENE-DB human TR gene sequences. Using the TCRdist pipeline, a later analysis assigned CDR3 sequences along with most-parsimonious VDJ recombination scenarios. In a later analysis, every TCR beta chain was defined by the combination of its CDR3 amino acid sequence and its V-gene family, and reads without a unique V-gene family were dropped. A later analysis removed 500 to 650 highly shared, low-generation-probability nucleotide sequences to deal with suspected cross-contamination and a sequencing artifact. In a later analysis, a clonal expansion index was calculated for each public chain from normalized within-repertoire ranks of inferred template counts. A later analysis computed generation probabilities with a VDJ recombination model fitted to out-of-frame rearrangements, and checked the results against IGoR. A later analysis scored TCR-TCR, TCR-HLA and TCR-CMV co-occurrence with hypergeometric tests, applying a repertoire-size bias correction to TCR pairs. A later analysis estimated false discovery rates by permuting HLA or CMV assignments 20 times. In a later analysis, co-occurring TCRs were grouped using DBSCAN, with TCRdist sequence similarity added in when clustering inside HLA-allele-positive subsets. Repertoires with fewer than 30,000 or more than 120,000 public chains, plus five repertoires with anomalous nucleotide sharing, were excluded from co-occurrence clustering. What TCRdb holds here is the immuneACCESS table cut down to in-frame rearrangements. Part of the clones is not present; checked against another copy, under half of the missing clones reflect an unresolved V gene, and the others are unexplained. The V and J calls and the clone size are those of that table, but D and trimming were determined from the DNA. Within this sample are about 210,000 clones, with roughly 87% of them counted one time only. About 6% of the sample comes from the top ten.

What the study reported, not specific to this receptor: The 87-base-pair reads could not distinguish some IMGT-functional V segments, including TRBV6-2 and TRBV6-3, so those segments were excluded. A later analysis associated about 17,000 TCR beta sequences with specific HLA alleles at a false discovery rate of 0.05. A further reported finding was that TCR beta sequences accurately predicted the HLA-A and HLA-B alleles for most subjects in the first cohort. This cohort had only TCR beta chains sequenced, and the lack of alpha or paired-chain data limited which features could be detected. In a later analysis, HLA-associated TCR beta chains were found to be more clonally expanded and to have lower generation probabilities than equally common non-associated chains. In a later analysis, most CMV-associated TCR beta chains were found to appear HLA-restricted, with HLA associations seemingly driven largely by CMV exposure. It was suggested by the authors that the approach could potentially be generalized to other disease states and immunological phenotypes. In the study, 150 to 200 TCR beta chains were listed as associated with cytomegalovirus. According to a later genetic analysis, donors in an Asian-associated ancestry cluster had fewer N-insertions in productive TCRs than the approximately 630-donor mean. In a later analysis, TCR association rates were found to vary across HLA loci, with the most associated TCRs seen for DRB1 alleles and the fewest for HLA-C alleles. Because HLA typing was missing for some donors at each locus, association tests included only the typed subset. Most TCR sequences were observed very rarely across donors, whereas some public TCRs were present in many individuals. Cytomegalovirus status was reported to be diagnosed by the classifier with high specificity and sensitivity in both the original and validation cohorts. V-gene and J-gene trimming of TCR beta chains was associated with a missense DCLRE1C variant in a later genetic analysis, and the association was replicated in an independent cohort. The only immune exposure information available for the cohort was CMV serostatus. Broadly in line with IMGT annotations, most TCR beta V segments showed up in productive rearrangements about 90% or about 30% of the time in an earlier analysis of approximately 640 of the donors. Linkage disequilibrium might explain the correlated functional status among segregating V segments, but an unknown experimental factor could not be ruled out. Strong co-occurrence of HLA alleles, especially DR and DQ, made assigning TCR associations to individual alleles difficult. A cluster of highly shared sequence variants was judged likely to represent a technical artifact of the sequencing pipeline. In vitro tests confirmed that a few of the cytomegalovirus-associated TCR beta chains recognize cytomegalovirus antigens. Roughly uniform sequencing depth across donors was assumed in presence/absence analyses, although this assumption may not hold. A later analysis reported that several top co-occurrence clusters appeared linked to parvovirus B19, influenza, CMV and Epstein-Barr virus. The earlier analysis of some 540 of the donors excluded approximately 15 rarely observed V segments, including chromosome 9 orphons, because counts were too low.

The clonotype was recovered from a man aged 35 to 55 in good health and CMV-seropositive. Sequencing input: PBMCs. The V gene is TRBV4-1 and the J gene is TRBJ1-2, with the identity of the D gene unclear. In nucleotide form, the sequence is TGCGCCAGCAGCCAAGAACAGAGAAACTATGGCTACACCTTC. It translates as CASSQEQRNYGYTF.